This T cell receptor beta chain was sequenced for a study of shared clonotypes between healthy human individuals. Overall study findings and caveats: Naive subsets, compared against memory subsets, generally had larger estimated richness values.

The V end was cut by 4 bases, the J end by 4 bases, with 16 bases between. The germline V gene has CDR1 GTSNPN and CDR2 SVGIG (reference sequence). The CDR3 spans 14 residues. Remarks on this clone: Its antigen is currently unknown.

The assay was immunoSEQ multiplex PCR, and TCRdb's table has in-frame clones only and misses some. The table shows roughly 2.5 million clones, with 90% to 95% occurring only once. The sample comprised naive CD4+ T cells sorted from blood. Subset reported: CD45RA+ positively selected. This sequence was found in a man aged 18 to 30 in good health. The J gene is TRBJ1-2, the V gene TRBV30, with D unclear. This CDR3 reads CAWTGGQTTYGYTF. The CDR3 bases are TGTGCCTGGACAGGTGGGCAAACAACCTATGGCTACACCTTC.